The rows below give T cell receptor beta chains drawn from one sample of a study of T cell repertoires in cytomegalovirus infection. For these TCRs, the target antigens are not known. MiXCR was run by TCRdb on the reads, yielding one entry per CDR3 protein. The repertoire holds some 940,000 distinct CDR3 sequences, around 32% seen once, with roughly 12% in the top ten. The material was cultured CD8+ T cells from PBMCs, obtained from culture after CMV antigen stimulation. The source is a human donor in good health (CMV status not recorded). Some clones in this sample may be carry-over from other donors' samples. The CDR3 runs from the conserved cysteine through the conserved F or W. Clone size is given for some rows only: seen once, a few or many times, or a class if the clone is expanded.

TRBV7-6	16	many	CASSQLGGPASEKLFF
TRBV27	16	few	CASSSPPVINTGELFF
TRBV6-1	14	few	CASSPRALNQPQHF
TRBV27	15	NA	CASSLTAATNEKLFF
TRBV29-1	17	NA	CSVEGHHRASSYNEQFF
TRBV10-3	17	few	CAIRKAGGQGFAGELFF
TRBV7-2	16	NA	CASSLEPGANYNEQFF
TRBV7-9	15	NA	CASSWTGGVGSPLHF
TRBV7-2	12	many	CASRTTNTEAFF
TRBV7-6	14	NA	CANSPRGGSYEQYF
TRBV6-6	15	NA	CASSYMGAYNSPLHF
TRBV20-1	18	few	CSARDLATPHSGANVLTF
TRBV7-8	16	many	CASSPPGVGEREKLFF
TRBV27	15	NA	CASSSRDRVDQPQHF
TRBV7-8	15	once	CATSPRGGFGNEQFF
TRBV11-3	14	NA	CASSLLAGDDEQYF
TRBV6-1	16	few	CASSDYGQGFVYGYTF
TRBV5-4	18	NA	CASSVFGWLAGEYNEQFF
TRBV6-2/TRBV6-3	18	NA	CASSYPQRDRGNTGELFF
TRBV7-8	16	many	CASSPNKGSSYNEQFF
TRBV7-9	16	few	CASSSLTGSYSYEQYF
TRBV7-6	15	NA	CASSLAKGEGTEAFF
TRBV11-3	15	few	CASSLDRPRSGEQFF
TRBV5-8	16	few	CASSPAQSPSNSPLHF
TRBV20-1	15	NA	CSARPSSEDTDTQYF
TRBV6-2/TRBV6-3	16	few	CASSYEQDSLNTEAFF
TRBV12-3/TRBV12-4	16	NA	CASSFERTGGPGELFF
TRBV10-3	17	few	CAIRGAQGINAVDTQYF
TRBV2	8	few	CASNGAFF
TRBV11-2	16	NA	CANSQEGGLLNTEAFF
TRBV27	16	many	CASSFSGAIAKNIQYF
TRBV5-4	12	NA	CASSPGRGEQFF
TRBV7-2	14	many	CASGPGTGDYGYTF
TRBV6-5	15	NA	CASSYARFGYNEAFF
TRBV5-4	12	NA	CASRPGVGTQYF
TRBV20-1	19	NA	CSASGTLKVLGTRQETQYF
TRBV12-3/TRBV12-4	16	NA	CASSLWEGKSSGELFF
TRBV19	19	NA	CASSIDVSLGHPTSSPLHF
TRBV20-1	11	few	CSAVGRNEQFF
TRBV7-9	15	NA	CASSTTLGGANEQFF
TRBV11-2	11	few	CASTTGVRAFF
TRBV7-3	16	NA	CASSLTGGAAGAEQFF
TRBV24-1	12	NA	CATSRQGSEQFF
TRBV12-5	17	few	CASGFTVQGGGADTQYF
TRBV6-1	16	NA	CASSRGIYGGDTEAFF
TRBV11-1	16	NA	CASSLGAGRSIYGYTF
TRBV25-1	15	NA	CASSPQAGGLDTQYF
TRBV2	13	NA	CASQASPPNEQFF
TRBV2	15	few	CATGGAALGDYGYTF
TRBV23-1	16	few	CASSSLLEGAGRGYTF
TRBV13	19	NA	CASSPVIGPERAGDYGYTF
TRBV9	15	NA	CASSVGLAGYNEQFF
TRBV10-3	14	NA	CAISESQGSGELFF